One and the same sample provided the 27 T cell receptor beta chains below, sequenced in a study of technical replicates of blood from several donors. Profiled with immunoSEQ multiplex PCR; TCRdb holds only in-frame clones, not every one. The sample contains some 64,000 clones, around 87% of which appear only once. The sequencing input was PBMCs. Receptors originate from a human donor in good health. Some clones in this sample may be carry-over from other donors' samples.

The V gene is TRBV29-1, the J gene TRBJ2-3; a weak D match, TRBD2 (6 bases). Germline V gene data show CDR1 as SQVTM and CDR2 as ANQGSEA. The CDR3 spans 13 residues. V gave up 8 bases and J gave up 2 bases, with 14 bases separating them. As DNA, the CDR3 is TGCAGCCCGGCGGGACCCACCACAGATACGCAGTATTTT. It codes for CSPAGPTTDTQYF.

The chain couples TRBV6-5 to TRBJ1-1; 8 bases fit TRBD1. V lost 6 bases, J lost 0 bases, and 6 bases stayed unmatched. The CDR3 is 15 residues long. The germline CDR1 and CDR2 sequences are MNHEY and SVGAGI. CDR3 region: CASRYNRGMNTEAFF. For the CDR3, the DNA is TGTGCCAGCAGATATAACAGGGGGATGAACACTGAAGCTTTCTTT.

The V call is TRBV18, the J call TRBJ2-1; TRBD2 matches at 12 bases. V lost 6 bases to trimming and J lost 8 bases; unmatched junction nucleotides: 11. The CDR3 runs 16 residues. Germline-derived CDR1 and CDR2 are KGHSH and LQKENI. The CDR3 DNA is TGTGCCAGCTCTCTGAGACTAGCGGGGGCCGCAGATGAGCAGTTCTTC. This sequence encodes CASSLRLAGAADEQFF.

This chain uses TRBV4-2 with TRBJ2-7; 8 nucleotides match TRBD1. V shed 3 bases and J 6 bases; nucleotides not matched to a gene: 7. Germline loops: CDR1 LGHNA, CDR2 YNFKEQ. This CDR3 comprises 14 residues. The CDR3 coding sequence is TGTGCCAGCAGCCAGGACGGACAGGGACTCGAGCAGTACTTC. Its translation is CASSQDGQGLEQYF.

The chain combines TRBV30 with TRBJ2-7, with 8 nucleotides matching TRBD2. The CDR3 has 13 residues. Losses at the gene ends were 2 bases for V and 4 bases for J; bases not matched to a gene: 4. Germline assignment: CDR1 GTSNPN and CDR2 SVGIG (reference sequence). The CDR3 bases are TGTGCCTGGAGTTCGGGGGGGGCGTACGAGCAGTACTTC. Translated: CAWSSGGAYEQYF. Full variable domain (remainder filled in from reference TRBV30 and TRBJ2-7): SQTIHQWPATLVQPVGSPLSLECTVEGTSNPNLYWYRQAAGRGLQLLFYSVGIGQISSEVPQNLSASRPQDRQFILSSKKLLLSDSGFYLCAWSSGGAYEQYFGPGTRLTVT.

J is TRBJ2-3 and V is TRBV4-3; D possibly corresponds to TRBD2 (5 bases). The germline CDR1 and CDR2 sequences are LGHNA and YSLEER. There are 15 residues in the CDR3. V lost 1 base, J lost 2 bases, and 10 bases lay in between. The CDR3: CASSQVSGITDTQYF. The CDR3 bases are TGCGCCAGCAGCCAAGTATCGGGGATCACAGATACGCAGTATTTT.

V usage is TRBV18 and J usage is TRBJ1-1; the match to TRBD1 covers 10 bases. This CDR3 is built from 14 residues. V shed 4 bases, J shed 7 bases, and the junction held 6 bases outside the gene matches. Germline V gene lookup returns CDR1 KGHSH and CDR2 LQKENI. The CDR3 reads CASSLRQGAVEAFF. CDR3 DNA: TGTGCCAGCTCACTACGACAGGGGGCAGTTGAAGCTTTCTTT.

The V call is TRBV6-6, the J call TRBJ2-5, with 10 positions matching TRBD2. The CDR3 has 14 amino acids. The germline gives CDR1 MNHNY, CDR2 SVGAGI (reference sequence). With 8 bases clipped from V and 2 bases from J, the junction kept 5 bases outside the gene matches. The CDR3 bases are TGTGCCAGCGGTCGGGGACTAGCGCAAGAGACCCAGTACTTC. It yields the protein CASGRGLAQETQYF.

This clone was found once. CDR3 sequence: CATSRVPSGNTGELFF. In DNA form, the CDR3 reads TGTGCCACCAGCAGAGTACCCTCCGGGAACACCGGGGAGCTGTTTTTT. The chain joins TRBV15 to TRBJ2-2, with unresolved D. This CDR3 spans 16 amino acids. Germline V lookup: CDR1 LNHNV, CDR2 YYDKDF (reference sequence). Trimming cost V 1 base and J 1 base, with 10 bases left between them. Looking up the rest from reference TRBV15 and TRBJ2-2 gives the full variable domain: DAMVIQNPRYQVTQFGKPVTLSCSQTLNHNVMYWYQQKSSQAPKLLFHYYDKDFNNEADTPDNFQSRRPNTSFCFLDIRSPGLGDTAMYLCATSRVPSGNTGELFFGEGSRLTVL.

The chain couples TRBV15 to TRBJ2-5; 7 bases match TRBD1. J was trimmed by 5 bases and V by 3 bases; bases with no gene match: 9. The CDR3 is 15 residues long. Germline CDR1 and CDR2: LNHNV and YYDKDF (reference sequence). CDR3 bases: TGTGCCACCAGCAGGGCAAGGGGGCGCTTGGAGACCCAGTACTTC. This translates into CATSRARGRLETQYF.

V and J are TRBV10-3 and TRBJ2-7, with 11 bases aligning to TRBD2. The germline V gene encodes CDR1 ENHRY and CDR2 SYGVKD. The CDR3 contains 14 residues. V lost 5 bases, J lost 4 bases, and 4 bases stayed unmatched. The CDR3 DNA reads as TGTGCCATCAGTAAGACTAGCGGGGATTACGAGCAGTACTTC. Translating gives CAISKTSGDYEQYF.

The chain combines TRBV30 with TRBJ1-6; 8 bases line up with TRBD1. In germline, CDR1 is GTSNPN, CDR2 SVGIG (reference sequence). The CDR3 runs 16 residues. After removal of 3 bases from V and 6 bases from J, the junction contained 10 bases not matched to a gene. CDR3 DNA sequence: TGTGCCTGGAGCAAGGTGCGGGACAGGCTTAATTCACCCCTCCACTTT. Translated, it gives CAWSKVRDRLNSPLHF.

This chain uses TRBV19 with TRBJ2-7; 7 nucleotides agree with TRBD1. The length of the CDR3 is 13 residues. In germline, CDR1 is LNHDA, CDR2 SQIVND (reference sequence). J lost 2 bases, V lost 4 bases, and 2 bases had no gene match. The CDR3: CASSNQGAYEQYF. Here the CDR3 DNA reads TGTGCCAGTAGTAACCAGGGGGCCTACGAGCAGTACTTC.

The genes are TRBV5-1 and TRBJ2-1; TRBD2 matches at 9 bases. Unmatched junction bases numbered 16, after V lost 1 base and J lost 8 bases. The CDR3 extends over 18 amino acids. Germline V gene sequence: CDR1 SGHRS, CDR2 YFSETQ. CDR3 residues: CASSLFASVAGELHEQFF. CDR3 in DNA: TGCGCCAGCAGCTTGTTCGCGTCGGTAGCGGGAGAACTCCATGAGCAGTTCTTC.

The rearrangement links TRBV4-1 to TRBJ1-5; a weak D match, TRBD1 (6 bases). Germline lookup yields CDR1 MGHRA and CDR2 YSYEKL. There are 13 residues in the CDR3. Trimming cost V 6 bases and J 7 bases, with 13 bases left between them. DNA of the CDR3: TGCGCCAGCAGGCCCCCGGGGGGCCAGCCCCAGCATTTT. Amino acid sequence: CASRPPGGQPQHF.

V gene TRBV9 combines with J gene TRBJ2-3; tentatively, D is TRBD2 (6 bases). Per germline, CDR1 SGDLS and CDR2 YYNGEE. This CDR3 contains 16 residues. The germline V and J ends were trimmed by 8 bases and 0 bases, with 19 bases remaining between them. CDR3 bases: TGTGCCAGTAACCCTTCGGGGGATGCTAGCACAGATACGCAGTATTTT. Translated, it gives CASNPSGDASTDTQYF.

J is TRBJ2-2 and V is TRBV5-4; 8 positions agree with TRBD1. This CDR3 has 16 residues. V dropped 7 bases and J dropped 4; count of bases not matched to a gene: 12. Germline assignment: CDR1 SGHNT and CDR2 YYREEE (reference sequence). CDR3 in amino acids: CASAGGDRRSTGELFF. The CDR3 bases are TGTGCCAGCGCTGGCGGGGACAGGAGGTCCACCGGGGAGCTGTTTTTT.

The rearrangement links TRBV5-1 to TRBJ2-3; D is uncertain. This CDR3 has 13 residues. The V end lost 5 bases, the J end lost 4 bases, and 11 bases lay between the germline ends. In germline, CDR1 is SGHRS, CDR2 YFSETQ. The CDR3 region is CASRRLEADTQYF. CDR3 nucleotide sequence: TGCGCCAGCAGACGTCTAGAGGCAGATACGCAGTATTTT.

This clone has just one count. The chain recombines TRBV27 with TRBJ2-5; 8 bases fit TRBD1. V lost 5 bases, J lost 1 base, and 3 bases stayed unmatched. CDR1 MNHEY and CDR2 SMNVEV come from the germline V gene (reference sequence). This CDR3 comprises 14 residues. CDR3 sequence (DNA): TGTGCCAGCAGTAAAGGACAGGGCCAAGAGACCCAGTACTTC. It yields the protein CASSKGQGQETQYF.

The chain joins TRBV18 to TRBJ2-1; D remains ambiguous. Germline V CDR1 and CDR2: KGHSH, LQKENI. Trimming shortened V by 2 bases and J by 2 bases, and 16 bases separated the two germline ends. The CDR3 spans 17 residues. The CDR3 region has the DNA TGTGCCAGCTCACCAACTCTTCCGAGTCTTACCTACAATGAGCAGTTCTTC. Its translation is CASSPTLPSLTYNEQFF.

J is TRBJ2-3 and V is TRBV11-3; 9 positions agree with TRBD1. The germline V gene has CDR1 SGHNT and CDR2 YENEEA. CDR3 length equals 14 residues. With 5 bases clipped from V and 8 bases from J, the junction kept 8 bases outside the gene matches. As DNA, the CDR3 is TGTGCCAGCAGCCTGACAGGGGGGGGAGCTACGCAGTATTTT. This sequence encodes CASSLTGGGATQYF.

This chain connects TRBV2 to TRBJ1-3; D is unresolved. CDR1 is SNHLY, CDR2 FYNNEI, per germline. The CDR3 length is 15 residues. The ends were cut back, 2 bases at V and 0 bases at J, with 8 bases in the middle. Written as DNA, the CDR3 is TGTGCCAGCAGTGAATCGCGAGGCTCTGGAAACACCATATATTTT. Translated, it gives CASSESRGSGNTIYF.

The rearrangement uses TRBV6-5 and TRBJ2-1, with 7 bases identical to TRBD2. CDR1 and CDR2 from the germline V gene are MNHEY and SVGAGI. This CDR3 has 11 amino acids. Losses at the gene ends were 5 bases for V and 14 bases for J; bases not matched to a gene: 6. The CDR3 region has the DNA TGTGCCAGCAGTATGGGGGGGAGGGAGTTCTTC. It encodes CASSMGGREFF.

This clone has a single count. V is TRBV5-1 and J is TRBJ2-5, with 10 bases fitting TRBD2. Germline assignment: CDR1 SGHRS and CDR2 YFSETQ. Unmatched junction bases numbered 8, after V lost 4 bases and J lost 5 bases. This CDR3 has 15 residues. The CDR3 spells CASSISGTSAETQYF. The CDR3 bases are TGCGCCAGCAGCATTTCCGGGACTAGCGCCGAGACCCAGTACTTC.

V is TRBV4-2 and J is TRBJ2-7, with 7 bases aligning to TRBD2. This CDR3 comprises 14 residues. Unmatched junction bases numbered 5, after V lost 0 bases and J lost 6 bases. The germline V gene has CDR1 LGHNA and CDR2 YNFKEQ. As DNA, the CDR3 is TGTGCCAGCAGCCAAGATTACACGGGGGGCGAGCAGTACTTC. It yields the protein CASSQDYTGGEQYF.

The chain combines TRBV7-2 with TRBJ1-6; 7 bases are a match to TRBD1. Germline values: CDR1 SGHTA, CDR2 FQGNSA. The CDR3 has 14 residues. After removal of 8 bases from V and 7 bases from J, the junction contained 8 bases not matched to a gene. The CDR3 DNA reads TGTGCCAGCCGATTGGGACAGTCAAATTCACCCCTCCACTTT. It is translated as CASRLGQSNSPLHF.

This sequence joins TRBV6-6 and TRBJ1-2; tentatively, D is TRBD1 (5 bases). Germline V gives CDR1 MNHNY, CDR2 SVGAGI (reference sequence). V was pared by 6 bases and J by 6 bases, with 14 bases between. The CDR3 runs to 13 residues. The CDR3 DNA reads TGTGCCAGCAGCGGACAAGAGAGTGATGGCTACACCTTC. Translating it yields CASSGQESDGYTF.